This T cell receptor (beta chain) is from a study of identical twins. TCRdb re-called the 5' RACE reads through MiXCR, storing one row per CDR3 protein. The table records 550,000 to 800,000 distinct CDR3 sequences, under 8.5% of them present only once. V gave up 0 bases and J gave up 1 base, with 19 bases separating them. Per the germline V gene, CDR1 is LGHDT and CDR2 is YNNKEL (reference sequence). CDR3 size: 20 residues. The data also belong to a second study, concerning yellow fever vaccine responses in identical twins.

The sample was PBMCs. The receptor was derived from a young woman in good health. The chain links TRBV3-1 to TRBJ2-6; D is possibly TRBD2 (5 bases). CDR3 region: CASSQDLARSLGSGANVLTF. In DNA, the CDR3 is TGTGCCAGCAGCCAAGATCTAGCTAGATCGTTGGGGTCTGGGGCCAACGTCCTGACTTTC.